This T cell receptor beta chain was captured by sequencing in a study of blood T cell repertoires in COVID-19. Study overall: The analysed material was cDNA or gDNA that came from T cells, B-cell-depleted T cells, or PBMCs.

Here immunoSEQ multiplex PCR was the method, and the copy in TCRdb shows in-frame clones only, minus some. The profile shows around 150,000 clones, approximately 80% of them singletons. Looked up from germline, CDR1 is KGHSH and CDR2 is LQKENI. CDR3 length equals 15 residues. With V trimmed by 3 bases and J by 7 bases, 5 bases remained unmatched. Material for sequencing was peripheral blood. The chain has TRBV18 and TRBJ1-4; 10 bases fit TRBD1. The TCR was taken from a woman of 80 years or more with active or convalescent COVID-19. The CDR3 bases are TGTGCCAGCTCACCCTCGACAGGGGGCGGTGAAAAACTGTTTTTT. Protein: CASSPSTGGGEKLFF. The full variable domain, its missing parts supplied by reference TRBV18 and TRBJ1-4, is NAGVMQNPRHLVRRRGQEARLRCSPMKGHSHVYWYRQLPEEGLKFMVYLQKENIIDESGMPKERFSAEFPKEGPSILRIQQVVRGDSAAYFCASSPSTGGGEKLFFGSGTQLSVL.